The T cell receptor beta chain described here comes from a study of blood T cell repertoires in COVID-19. Study context: Collection of acute and convalescent COVID-19 samples took place in the United States, Italy and Spain. T cells, B-cell-depleted T cells, or PBMCs supplied cDNA or gDNA.

In germline, CDR1 is MRHNA, CDR2 SNTAGT. Trimming stripped 3 bases from V and 4 bases from J, with 13 bases between. This CDR3 has 15 amino acids. In the original analysis: Scientists estimated how many nucleated cells there were by amplifying reference gene primers. TCRdb keeps only in-frame clones here, not all; method: immunoSEQ multiplex PCR. The D gene and trimming were derived from the DNA, and the V and J assignments and clone size from that table. The sample lists 25,000 to 35,000 clones, approximately 84% seen once, with roughly 16% in the top ten. The chain recombines TRBV6-4 with TRBJ2-1; D gene unclear. The source material was peripheral blood. The receptor comes from a woman aged 55 to 70 with acute or convalescent COVID-19. Written as DNA, the CDR3 is TGTGCCAGCAGTGAACTACCGAACATTTACAATGAGCAGTTCTTC. Its protein product is CASSELPNIYNEQFF.